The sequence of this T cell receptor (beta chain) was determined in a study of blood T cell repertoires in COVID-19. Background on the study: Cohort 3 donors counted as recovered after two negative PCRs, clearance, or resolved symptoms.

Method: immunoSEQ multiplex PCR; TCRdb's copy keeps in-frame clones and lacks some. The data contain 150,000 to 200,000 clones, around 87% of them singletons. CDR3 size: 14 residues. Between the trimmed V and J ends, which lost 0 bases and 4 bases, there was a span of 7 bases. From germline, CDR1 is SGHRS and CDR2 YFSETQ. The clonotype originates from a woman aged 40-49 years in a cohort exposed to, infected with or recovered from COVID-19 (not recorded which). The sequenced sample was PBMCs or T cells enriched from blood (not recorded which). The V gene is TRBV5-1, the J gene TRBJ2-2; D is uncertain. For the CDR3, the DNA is TGCGCCAGCAGCTTGGTAGTAATCACCGGGGAGCTGTTTTTT. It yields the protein CASSLVVITGELFF. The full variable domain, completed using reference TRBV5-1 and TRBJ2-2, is KAGVTQTPRYLIKTRGQQVTLSCSPISGHRSVSWYQQTPGQGLQFLFEYFSETQRNKGNFPGRFSGRQFSNSRSEMNVSTLELGDSALYLCASSLVVITGELFFGEGSRLTVL.